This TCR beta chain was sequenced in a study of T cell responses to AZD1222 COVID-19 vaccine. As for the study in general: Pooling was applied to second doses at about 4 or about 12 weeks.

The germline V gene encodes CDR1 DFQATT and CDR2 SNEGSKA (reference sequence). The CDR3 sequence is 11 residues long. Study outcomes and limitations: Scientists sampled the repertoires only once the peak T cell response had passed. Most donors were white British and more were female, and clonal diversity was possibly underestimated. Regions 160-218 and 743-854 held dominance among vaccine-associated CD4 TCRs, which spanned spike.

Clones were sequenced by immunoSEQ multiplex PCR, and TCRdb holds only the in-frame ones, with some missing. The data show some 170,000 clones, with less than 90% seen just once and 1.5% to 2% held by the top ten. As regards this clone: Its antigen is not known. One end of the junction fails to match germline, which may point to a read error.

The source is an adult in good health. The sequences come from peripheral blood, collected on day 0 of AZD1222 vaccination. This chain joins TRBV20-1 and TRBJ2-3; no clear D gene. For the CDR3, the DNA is TGCAGCTTTTTTCGCACCGATACGCAGTATTTT. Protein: CSFFRTDTQYF.